The 18 T cell receptor beta chains below come from one sample, sequenced in a study of long-term antiretroviral therapy in people with HIV (dated by TCRdb to between 2020 and 2023). The immunoSEQ hsTCRB v3.0 assay was used at survey level resolution to sequence the TRB variable region. Sourced from immuneACCESS, this table was stored by TCRdb with only in-frame sequences that have V and J called. A share of the clones is absent; for the studies checked, an unresolved V gene accounts for under half, and the remainder has no known explanation. Within this sample are 48,000 or so clones, with under 90% of them counted one time only. Around 3% of the sample comes from the top ten. Sequenced material: unsorted PBMCs, taken 0.8 years after starting antiretroviral therapy. The receptors derive from a young woman with HIV.

The chain is built from TRBV5-1 and TRBJ2-5; D unresolved. The CDR3 covers 14 residues. Germline V lookup: CDR1 SGHRS, CDR2 YFSETQ. V was cut by 0 bases and J by 5 bases, with 11 bases left in between. CDR3 loop: CASSLAQAPETQYF. For the CDR3, the DNA is TGCGCCAGCAGCTTGGCCCAAGCCCCCGAGACCCAGTACTTC.

In DNA form, the CDR3 reads TGTGCCAGCACACAGGGAGTCTCAACTAATGAAAAACTGTTTTTT. Amino acids: CASTQGVSTNEKLFF. V and J are TRBV19 and TRBJ1-4; a weak D match, TRBD1 (6 bases). The germline V gene encodes CDR1 LNHDA and CDR2 SQIVND (reference sequence). V lost 9 bases and J lost 0, with 14 bases in between. The CDR3 loop spans 15 amino acids.

The chain recombines TRBV7-2 with TRBJ2-1, with D perhaps assigned TRBD1 or TRBD2 (5 bases each). Trimming stripped 5 bases from V and 10 bases from J, with 18 bases between. Germline V lookup: CDR1 SGHTA, CDR2 FQGNSA. This CDR3 is 14 amino acids long. The CDR3 nucleotides read TGTGCCAGCAGCGCCCAGGGACGGTCAAGCGAGCAGTTCTTC. Its translation is CASSAQGRSSEQFF.

The chain recombines TRBV7-2 with TRBJ1-5; D is possibly TRBD1 (5 bases). This CDR3 has 17 amino acids. The V end was cut by 1 base, the J end by 3 bases, with 16 bases between. Looked up from germline, CDR1 is SGHTA and CDR2 is FQGNSA. CDR3 nucleotides: TGTGCCAGCAGCTTAGGCCGGGGGACCCTAGCCAATCAGCCCCAGCATTTT. This codes for CASSLGRGTLANQPQHF.

J is TRBJ2-3 and V is TRBV19; a weak D match, TRBD2 (7 bases). Trimming cost V 3 bases and J 3 bases, with 19 bases left between them. CDR3 size: 17 residues. Germline values: CDR1 LNHDA, CDR2 SQIVND (reference sequence). The CDR3 nucleotides are TGTGCCAGTAGTATCGGCCCCTTCGGGGGGCGGACAGATACGCAGTATTTT. Translated: CASSIGPFGGRTDTQYF.

The gene calls are TRBV6-4 and TRBJ1-5; 10 bases map to TRBD1. In germline, CDR1 is MRHNA, CDR2 SNTAGT. CDR3 length equals 17 residues. J was trimmed by 8 bases and V by 0 bases; bases with no gene match: 10. Here the CDR3 DNA reads TGTGCCAGCAGTGACTCCCCGGGGACAGGGGCGGGGGAGCCCCAGCATTTT. Its protein is CASSDSPGTGAGEPQHF.

The CDR3 DNA reads as TGTGCCAGCAGCTTATACTTGCGGGGGGCCTACGAGCAGTACTTC. Encoded protein: CASSLYLRGAYEQYF. The chain employs TRBV7-2 and TRBJ2-7; 8 positions agree with TRBD2. The junction had 5 bases not matched to a gene; V was cut back by 2 bases and J by 2 bases. The germline CDR1 and CDR2 sequences are SGHTA and FQGNSA. The CDR3 has 15 residues. The variable domain in full, with the rest retrieved from reference TRBV7-2 and TRBJ2-7, is GAGVSQSPSNKVTEKGKDVELRCDPISGHTALYWYRQSLGQGLEFLIYFQGNSAPDKSGLPSDRFSAERTGGSVSTLTIQRTQQEDSAVYLCASSLYLRGAYEQYFGPGTRLTVT.

This chain connects TRBV6-1 to TRBJ1-5; D not resolved. Between the trimmed V and J ends, which lost 3 bases and 1 base, there was a span of 10 bases. Germline assignment: CDR1 MNHNS and CDR2 SASEGT. The CDR3 length is 15 residues. The CDR3 region has the DNA TGTGCCAGCAGTGAGGGGAGGGTCAGCAATCAGCCCCAGCATTTT. It is translated as CASSEGRVSNQPQHF.

The chain combines TRBV9 with TRBJ2-5, with TRBD1 matching over 10 bases. Germline V lookup: CDR1 SGDLS, CDR2 YYNGEE. The CDR3 runs to 18 residues. J lost 2 bases, V lost 0 bases, and 10 bases had no gene match. This CDR3 reads CASSVAPTGGVGQETQYF. Here the CDR3 DNA reads TGTGCCAGCAGCGTAGCTCCGACAGGGGGCGTGGGTCAAGAGACCCAGTACTTC.

This clone was picked up a small number of times. The rearrangement uses TRBV10-1 and TRBJ2-2; 7 positions agree with TRBD1. Trimming removed 1 base from V and 0 bases from J; junction bases left unmatched: 5. Per the germline V gene, CDR1 is WNHNN and CDR2 is SYGVQD (reference sequence). The CDR3 loop spans 17 amino acids. The CDR3 sequence is CASSELGQTSNTGELFF. For the CDR3, the DNA is TGCGCCAGCAGTGAGTTGGGACAGACCTCGAACACCGGGGAGCTGTTTTTT.

V gene TRBV6-6 combines with J gene TRBJ1-1; unclear D gene. V dropped 3 bases and J dropped 0 bases, with 5 bases sitting between them. Germline-derived CDR1 and CDR2 are MNHNY and SVGAGI (reference sequence). This CDR3 is 13 amino acids long. The CDR3 nucleotides are TGTGCCAGCAGTTATACGGTGAACACTGAAGCTTTCTTT. This gives the protein CASSYTVNTEAFF.

V and J are TRBV6-1 and TRBJ1-2, with no clear D. CDR3 length: 15 amino acids. Trimming took 3 bases from V and 5 from J, leaving 16 bases between them. CDR1 MNHNS and CDR2 SASEGT come from the germline V gene. The CDR3, as DNA: TGTGCCAGCAGTGACCCTCCGGGATACCCTTATGGCTACACCTTC. Translating gives CASSDPPGYPYGYTF.

The CDR3: CASSESVGSQETQYF. The CDR3 DNA sequence: TGTGCCAGCAGTGAATCGGTGGGATCCCAAGAGACCCAGTACTTC. The chain recombines TRBV6-1 with TRBJ2-5; D gene uncertain. The CDR3 length is 15 residues. Germline values: CDR1 MNHNS, CDR2 SASEGT. Trimming pared 2 bases from V and 1 base from J, leaving 11 bases between.

This clone was picked up one time. For the CDR3, the DNA is TGTGCCAGTAGTATATTCGCTTGGACAGCCCTTGGGACTGAAGCTTTCTTT. Amino acids: CASSIFAWTALGTEAFF. V is TRBV19 and J is TRBJ1-1; D is perhaps TRBD1 (6 bases). The CDR3 runs to 17 residues. Trimming removed 2 bases from V and 5 bases from J, with 21 bases in between. Germline V gene sequence: CDR1 LNHDA, CDR2 SQIVND (reference sequence).

The chain joins TRBV28 to TRBJ2-3; no clear D. Germline CDR1 reads MDHEN; CDR2 reads SYDVKM. Trimming shortened V by 1 base and J by 2 bases, and 7 bases separated the two germline ends. This CDR3 is built from 14 residues. The CDR3 spells CASSLFSYTDTQYF. CDR3 DNA: TGTGCCAGCAGTTTATTCTCTTACACAGATACGCAGTATTTT.

The CDR3 sequence: CASSFGDRGYHEQYF. CDR3 nucleotides: TGTGCCAGCAGCTTCGGAGACAGGGGGTACCACGAGCAGTACTTC. The chain uses TRBV11-1 and TRBJ2-7; 9 bases are a match to TRBD1. J was trimmed by 5 bases and V by 3 bases; bases with no gene match: 8. The CDR3 is 15 residues long. CDR1 and CDR2 from the germline V gene are SGHAT and FQDESV (reference sequence).

The chain is built from TRBV20-1 and TRBJ2-1; D is unclear. Per the germline V gene, CDR1 is DFQATT and CDR2 is SNEGSKA (reference sequence). This CDR3 is 11 amino acids long. Trimming removed 5 bases at V and 8 bases at J, with 10 bases between. The CDR3 sequence: CSAGSRDEQFF. The CDR3 nucleotides are TGCAGTGCTGGCAGCCGCGATGAGCAGTTCTTC.

CDR3 sequence reads: CASSLMSGSAYEQYF. CDR3 nucleotides: TGTGCCAGCAGCTTGATGAGCGGGAGTGCCTACGAGCAGTACTTC. The chain couples TRBV5-6 to TRBJ2-7, with TRBD2 identical over 8 bases. The V segment lost 1 base and the J segment 2 bases; nucleotides outside the gene matches: 5. The CDR3 has 15 amino acids. CDR1 SGHDT and CDR2 YYEEEE come from the germline V gene. The variable domain in full, with the rest retrieved from reference TRBV5-6 and TRBJ2-7, is DAGVTQSPTHLIKTRGQQVTLRCSPKSGHDTVSWYQQALGQGPQFIFQYYEEEERQRGNFPDRFSGHQFPNYSSELNVNALLLGDSALYLCASSLMSGSAYEQYFGPGTRLTVT.